The 4 T cell receptor beta chains presented below share a single source sample, sequenced in a study of graft-versus-host responses after intestinal transplantation. Sequencing used immunoSEQ multiplex PCR; TCRdb keeps in-frame clones, though not all of them. Of 86,000 or so clones detected, around nine tenths appear once; the ten largest clones hold roughly 5.6%. These receptors have no known antigen. The input for sequencing was unstimulated CD8+ T cells sorted from spleen or lymph node cells, taken before intestinal transplant. The receptors originated from a human donor who received an intestinal transplant.

In this sample, this clone turned up once. Other DNA variants within this sample encode the same CDR3. The rearrangement uses TRBV27 and TRBJ2-7; tentatively, D is TRBD1 (6 bases). Trimming shortened V by 0 bases and J by 0 bases, and 6 bases separated the two germline ends. This CDR3 contains 14 residues. Germline CDR1 and CDR2: MNHEY and SMNVEV (reference sequence). The CDR3 is CASSLSDSSYEQYF. For the CDR3, the DNA is TGTGCCAGCAGTTTATCGGACAGCTCCTACGAGCAGTACTTC.

The J gene is TRBJ2-5, the V gene TRBV29-1; a possible D gene is TRBD2 (5 bases). From germline, CDR1 is SQVTM and CDR2 ANQGSEA. This CDR3 comprises 15 residues. V was shortened by 7 bases and J by 2 bases, with 20 bases between the two germline ends. The CDR3 loop reads CSATGGHDEQETQYF. The CDR3 coding sequence is TGCAGCGCGACGGGCGGGCACGATGAGCAAGAGACCCAGTACTTC.

The chain recombines TRBV9 with TRBJ2-7; D is unresolved. V lost 4 bases and J 3 bases, leaving 14 bases between the germline ends. CDR3 length: 14 amino acids. Germline V gene sequence: CDR1 SGDLS, CDR2 YYNGEE. CDR3 loop: CASSPRSQIYEQYF. CDR3 bases: TGTGCCAGCAGCCCAAGGTCCCAGATCTACGAGCAGTACTTC.

This rearrangement joins TRBV4-2 to TRBJ1-4, with a possible D match to TRBD1 (5 bases). Trimming took off 1 base at V and 8 bases at J, with 20 bases between the two ends. The germline CDR1 and CDR2 sequences are LGHNA and YNFKEQ. This CDR3 is 17 amino acids long. CDR3 loop: CASSQAVRGTTLEKLFF. CDR3 coding DNA: TGTGCCAGCAGCCAAGCTGTTCGGGGGACTACCTTGGAAAAACTGTTTTTT.